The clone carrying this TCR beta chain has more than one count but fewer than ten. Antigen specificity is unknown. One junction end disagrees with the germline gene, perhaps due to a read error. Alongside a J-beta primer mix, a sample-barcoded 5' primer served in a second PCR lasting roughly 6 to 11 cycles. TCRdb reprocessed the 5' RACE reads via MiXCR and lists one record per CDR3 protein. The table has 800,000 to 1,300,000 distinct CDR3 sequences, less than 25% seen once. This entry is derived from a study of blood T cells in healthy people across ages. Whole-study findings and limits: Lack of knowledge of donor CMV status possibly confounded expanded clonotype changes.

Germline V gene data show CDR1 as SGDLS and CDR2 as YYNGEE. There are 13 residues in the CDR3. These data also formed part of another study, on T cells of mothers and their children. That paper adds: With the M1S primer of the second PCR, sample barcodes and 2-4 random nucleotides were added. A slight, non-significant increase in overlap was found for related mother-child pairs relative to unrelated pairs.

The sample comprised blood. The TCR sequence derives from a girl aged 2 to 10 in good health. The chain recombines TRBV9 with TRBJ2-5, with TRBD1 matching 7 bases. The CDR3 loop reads CASSAGTDETRYF. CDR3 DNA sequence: TGTGCCAGCAGCGCCGGGACAGATGAGACCCGGTACTTC.